These 7 T cell receptor beta chains were all obtained from the same sample, sequenced in a study of T cells in Graves' hyperthyroidism and ophthalmopathy. There were TCR beta CDR3 regions amplified from RNA transcripts. HTBI primers drove first-round RT-PCR of the TCR CDR3. TCRdb re-derived calls from the multiplex PCR reads in MiXCR, one entry per CDR3 protein. The sample comprises fewer than 250,000 distinct CDR3 sequences, roughly 18% of which are singletons, and approximately 50% rests with the top ten. The sequenced material came from blood. The source of these receptors is a man aged 50-59 years with Graves' hyperthyroidism.

This clonotype showed up just a few times. The chain combines TRBV6-2 or TRBV6-3 with TRBJ1-5; 8 nucleotides line up with TRBD1. CDR3 length: 14 amino acids. CDR1 and CDR2 from the germline V gene are MNHEY and SVGEGT. Trimming at V came to 6 bases and at J to 6 bases, leaving 7 bases not matched to a gene. The CDR3 reads CASRPGGIRQPQHF. The CDR3 DNA reads as TGTGCCAGCAGGCCAGGGGGCATTCGTCAGCCCCAGCATTTT.

V and J are TRBV6-1 and TRBJ2-7; D remains ambiguous. The CDR3 is made up of 14 amino acids. The germline V gene encodes CDR1 MNHNS and CDR2 SASEGT. Trimming took 9 bases from V and 1 from J, leaving 16 bases between them. CDR3 DNA: TGTGCCAGTCACGACGGCAGTATGTCCTACGAGCAGTACTTC. It encodes CASHDGSMSYEQYF.

This clonotype was seen repeatedly, ten times or more. This chain uses TRBV20-1 with TRBJ1-1; D is ambiguous. The ends were cut back, 7 bases at V and 2 bases at J, with 14 bases in the middle. The CDR3 spans 13 residues. Germline assignment: CDR1 DFQATT and CDR2 SNEGSKA (reference sequence). The DNA for the CDR3 is TGCAGTGTTACCCCCTACAGTAACACTGAAGCTTTCTTT. Amino acids: CSVTPYSNTEAFF.

This clonotype has only a few counts. One base away lies a much larger clone, so this may be a sequencing read error. V usage is TRBV12-3 or TRBV12-4 and J usage is TRBJ2-3, with D tentatively TRBD1 (5 bases). The CDR3 totals 14 residues. The V end lost 1 base, the J end lost 2 bases, and 7 bases lay between the germline ends. The CDR3 DNA reads TGTGCCAGCAGTTTAGAGACAGACACAGATACGCAGTATTTT. As protein: CASSLETDTDTQYF.

This clonotype was picked up many times. The J gene is TRBJ2-4, the V gene TRBV19; 10 bases fit TRBD2. The V segment lost 4 bases and the J segment 9 bases; nucleotides outside the gene matches: 15. CDR3 size: 17 residues. The germline gives CDR1 LNHDA, CDR2 SQIVND (reference sequence). In DNA form, the CDR3 reads TGTGCCAGTAGTACCCGAGCTAGCGGGAGCCAGAGGTTCATTCAGTACTTC. It encodes CASSTRASGSQRFIQYF.

This clonotype was found many times. The chain carries TRBV6-1 and TRBJ2-1; D tentatively reads TRBD1 or TRBD2 (5 bases each). This CDR3 has 14 residues. V shed 5 bases and J shed 7 bases, with 15 bases lying between them. Germline loops: CDR1 MNHNS, CDR2 SASEGT. The DNA of the CDR3 is TGTGCCAGCAGTTTCGGGACCCCAGGGAATGAGCAGTTCTTC. Protein: CASSFGTPGNEQFF.

A few counts support this clonotype. This chain links TRBV20-1 with TRBJ1-3; D uncertain. V lost 1 base and J 4 bases, leaving 8 bases between the germline ends. Germline V gene data show CDR1 as DFQATT and CDR2 as SNEGSKA (reference sequence). The CDR3 is made up of 13 amino acids. The DNA for the CDR3 is TGCAGTGCTAGAGCCCTTCTAGGAAACACCATATATTTT. This encodes CSARALLGNTIYF.